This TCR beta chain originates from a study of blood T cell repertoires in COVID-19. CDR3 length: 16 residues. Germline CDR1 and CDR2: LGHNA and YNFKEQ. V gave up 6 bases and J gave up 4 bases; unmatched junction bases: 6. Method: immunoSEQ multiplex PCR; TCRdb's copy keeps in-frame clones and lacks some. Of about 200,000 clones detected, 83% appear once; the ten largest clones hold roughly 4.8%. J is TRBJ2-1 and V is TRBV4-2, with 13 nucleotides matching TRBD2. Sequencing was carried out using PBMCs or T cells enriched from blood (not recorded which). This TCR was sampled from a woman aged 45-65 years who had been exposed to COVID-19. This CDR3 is CASSPGLAGAYNEQFF. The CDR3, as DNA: TGTGCCAGCAGTCCCGGACTAGCGGGGGCATACAATGAGCAGTTCTTC.